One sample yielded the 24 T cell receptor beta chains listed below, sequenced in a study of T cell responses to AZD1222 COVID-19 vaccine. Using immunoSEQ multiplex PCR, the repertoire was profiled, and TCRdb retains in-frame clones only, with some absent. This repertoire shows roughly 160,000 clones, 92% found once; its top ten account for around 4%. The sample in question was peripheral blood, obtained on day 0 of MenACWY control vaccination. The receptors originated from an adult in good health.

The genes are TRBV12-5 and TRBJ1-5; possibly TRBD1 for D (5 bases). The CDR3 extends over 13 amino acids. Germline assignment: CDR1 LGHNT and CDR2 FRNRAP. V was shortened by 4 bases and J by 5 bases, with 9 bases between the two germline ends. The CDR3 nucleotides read TGTGCTAGTGGTTGGCGGGGCGATCAGCCCCAGCATTTT. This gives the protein CASGWRGDQPQHF.

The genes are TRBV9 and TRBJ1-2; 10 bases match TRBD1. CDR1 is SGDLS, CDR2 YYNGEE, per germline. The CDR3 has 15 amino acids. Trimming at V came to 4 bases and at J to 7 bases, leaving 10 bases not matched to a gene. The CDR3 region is CASSPRTGGRFGYTF. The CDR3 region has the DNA TGTGCCAGCAGCCCCCGGACAGGGGGTAGGTTTGGCTACACCTTC.

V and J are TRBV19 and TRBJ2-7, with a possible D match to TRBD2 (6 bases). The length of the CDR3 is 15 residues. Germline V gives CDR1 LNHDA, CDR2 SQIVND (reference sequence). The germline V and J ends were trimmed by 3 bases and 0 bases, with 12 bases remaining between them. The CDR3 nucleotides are TGTGCCAGTAGTATGGGAGGAGGGCCCTCCTACGAGCAGTACTTC. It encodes CASSMGGGPSYEQYF.

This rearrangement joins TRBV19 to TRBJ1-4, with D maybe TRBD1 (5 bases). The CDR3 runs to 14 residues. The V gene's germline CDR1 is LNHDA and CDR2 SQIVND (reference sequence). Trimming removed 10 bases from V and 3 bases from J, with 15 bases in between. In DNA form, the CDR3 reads TGTGCCACCAGGAGAGGACAAGCTAATGAAAAACTGTTTTTT. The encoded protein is CATRRGQANEKLFF. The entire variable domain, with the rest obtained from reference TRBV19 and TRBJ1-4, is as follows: DGGITQSPKYLFRKEGQNVTLSCEQNLNHDAMYWYRQDPGQGLRLIYYSQIVNDFQKGDIAEGYSVSREKKESFPLTVTSAQKNPTAFYLCATRRGQANEKLFFGSGTQLSVL.

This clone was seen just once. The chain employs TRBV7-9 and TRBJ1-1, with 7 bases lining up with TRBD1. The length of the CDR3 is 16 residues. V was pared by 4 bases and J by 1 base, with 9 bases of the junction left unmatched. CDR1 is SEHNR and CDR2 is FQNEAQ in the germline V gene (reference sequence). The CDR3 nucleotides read TGTGCCAGCAGCTCCACGGGCAGGGGGGCGAACACTGAAGCTTTCTTT. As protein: CASSSTGRGANTEAFF.

CDR3 loop: CATSSPSGQNTGELFF. CDR3 in DNA: TGTGCCACCAGTAGCCCTAGCGGGCAGAACACCGGGGAGCTGTTTTTT. The chain is built from TRBV24-1 and TRBJ2-2; 8 bases agree with TRBD2. V was pared by 6 bases and J by 1 base, with 6 bases of the junction left unmatched. The CDR3 is made up of 16 amino acids. Looked up from germline, CDR1 is KGHDR and CDR2 is SFDVKD.

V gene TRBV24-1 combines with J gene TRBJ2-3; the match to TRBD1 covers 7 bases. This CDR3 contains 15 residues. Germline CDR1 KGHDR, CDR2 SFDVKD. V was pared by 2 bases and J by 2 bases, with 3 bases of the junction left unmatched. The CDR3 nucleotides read TGTGCCACCAGTGATTACGGGACAGACACAGATACGCAGTATTTT. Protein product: CATSDYGTDTDTQYF.

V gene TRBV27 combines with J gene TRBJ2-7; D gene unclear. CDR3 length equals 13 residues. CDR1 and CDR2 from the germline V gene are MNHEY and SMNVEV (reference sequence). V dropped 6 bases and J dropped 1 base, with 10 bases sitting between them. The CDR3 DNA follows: TGTGCCAGCAGGTCTTTAGGATCCTACGAGCAGTACTTC. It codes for CASRSLGSYEQYF.

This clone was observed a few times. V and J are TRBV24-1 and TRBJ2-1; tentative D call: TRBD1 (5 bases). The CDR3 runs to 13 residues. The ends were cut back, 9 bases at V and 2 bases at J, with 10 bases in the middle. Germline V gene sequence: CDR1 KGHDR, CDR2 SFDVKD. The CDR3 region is CATSSRAYNEQFF. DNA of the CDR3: TGTGCCACCTCGAGCAGGGCCTACAATGAGCAGTTCTTC.

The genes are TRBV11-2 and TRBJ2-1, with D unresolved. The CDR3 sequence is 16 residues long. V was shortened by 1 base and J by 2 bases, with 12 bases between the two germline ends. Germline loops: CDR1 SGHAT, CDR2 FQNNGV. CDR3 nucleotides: TGTGCCAGCAGCTTAGTCAGCGCGGCTGCCTACAATGAGCAGTTCTTC. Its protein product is CASSLVSAAAYNEQFF.

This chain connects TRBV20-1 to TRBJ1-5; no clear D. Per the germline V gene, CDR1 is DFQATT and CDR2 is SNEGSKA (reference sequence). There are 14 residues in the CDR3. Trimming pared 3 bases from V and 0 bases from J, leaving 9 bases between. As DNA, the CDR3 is TGCAGTGCTAGTTCCCAGTATAGCAATCAGCCCCAGCATTTT. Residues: CSASSQYSNQPQHF.

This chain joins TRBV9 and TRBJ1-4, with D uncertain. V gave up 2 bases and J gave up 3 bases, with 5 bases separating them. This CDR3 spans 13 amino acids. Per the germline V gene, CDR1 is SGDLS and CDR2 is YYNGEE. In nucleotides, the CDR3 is TGTGCCAGCAGCGTCTCGGCTAATGAAAAACTGTTTTTT. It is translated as CASSVSANEKLFF.

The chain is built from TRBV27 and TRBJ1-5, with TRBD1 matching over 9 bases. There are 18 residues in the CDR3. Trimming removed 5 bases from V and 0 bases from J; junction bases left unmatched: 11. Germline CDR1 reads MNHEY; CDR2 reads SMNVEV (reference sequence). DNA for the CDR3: TGTGCCAGCAGTCCCTGGGGACAGGGTGGGGGTAGCAATCAGCCCCAGCATTTT. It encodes CASSPWGQGGGSNQPQHF.

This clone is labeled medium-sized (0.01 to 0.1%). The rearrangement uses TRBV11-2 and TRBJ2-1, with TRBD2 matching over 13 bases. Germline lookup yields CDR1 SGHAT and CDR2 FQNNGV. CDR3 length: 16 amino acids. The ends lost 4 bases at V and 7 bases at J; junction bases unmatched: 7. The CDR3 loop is CASSSTSGRLVNEQFF. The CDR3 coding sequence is TGTGCCAGCAGCTCGACTAGCGGGAGGTTGGTAAATGAGCAGTTCTTC.

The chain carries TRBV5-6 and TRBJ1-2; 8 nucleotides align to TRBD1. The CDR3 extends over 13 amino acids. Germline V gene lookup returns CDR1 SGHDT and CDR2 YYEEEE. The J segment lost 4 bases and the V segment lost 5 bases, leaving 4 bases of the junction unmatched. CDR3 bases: TGTGCCAGCAGACCGGACAGGGTCTATGGCTACACCTTC. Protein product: CASRPDRVYGYTF.

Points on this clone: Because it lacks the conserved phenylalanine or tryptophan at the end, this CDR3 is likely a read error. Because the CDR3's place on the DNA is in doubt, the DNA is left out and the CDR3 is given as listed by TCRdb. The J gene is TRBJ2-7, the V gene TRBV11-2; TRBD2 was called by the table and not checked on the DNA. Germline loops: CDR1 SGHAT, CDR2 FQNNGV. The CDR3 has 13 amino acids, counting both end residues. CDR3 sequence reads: CASSLDETLRLSL.

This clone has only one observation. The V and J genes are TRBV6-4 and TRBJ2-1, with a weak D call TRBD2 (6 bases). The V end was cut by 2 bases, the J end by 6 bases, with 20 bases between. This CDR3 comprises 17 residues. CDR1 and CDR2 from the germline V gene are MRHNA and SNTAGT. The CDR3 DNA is TGTGCCAGCAGTGACCGTACTACTAGCTGCAGACCCAATGAGCAGTTCTTC. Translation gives CASSDRTTSCRPNEQFF.

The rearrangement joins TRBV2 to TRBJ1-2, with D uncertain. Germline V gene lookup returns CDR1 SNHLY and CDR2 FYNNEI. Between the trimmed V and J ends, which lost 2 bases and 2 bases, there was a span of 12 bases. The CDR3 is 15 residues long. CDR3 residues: CASSETRVPNYGYTF. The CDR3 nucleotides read TGTGCCAGCAGTGAAACGCGGGTCCCCAACTATGGCTACACCTTC.

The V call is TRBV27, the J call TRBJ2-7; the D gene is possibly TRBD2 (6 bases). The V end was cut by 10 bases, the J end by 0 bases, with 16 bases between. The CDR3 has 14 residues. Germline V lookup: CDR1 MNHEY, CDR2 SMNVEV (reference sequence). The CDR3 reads CAITGWRDSYEQYF. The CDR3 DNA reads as TGTGCCATCACGGGGTGGCGGGACTCCTACGAGCAGTACTTC.

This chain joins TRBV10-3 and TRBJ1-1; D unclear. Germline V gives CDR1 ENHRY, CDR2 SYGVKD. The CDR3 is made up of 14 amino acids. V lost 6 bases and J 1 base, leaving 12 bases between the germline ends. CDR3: CAIRPIYENTEAFF. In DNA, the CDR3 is TGTGCCATCAGGCCAATATATGAGAACACTGAAGCTTTCTTT.

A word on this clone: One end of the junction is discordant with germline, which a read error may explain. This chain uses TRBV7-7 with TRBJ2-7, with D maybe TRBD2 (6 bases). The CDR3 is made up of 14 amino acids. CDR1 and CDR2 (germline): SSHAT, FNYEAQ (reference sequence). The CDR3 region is CASSLAYGSDEQYF. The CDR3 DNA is TGTGCTAGCAGCTTAGCATACGGGAGCGACGAGCAGTACTTC.

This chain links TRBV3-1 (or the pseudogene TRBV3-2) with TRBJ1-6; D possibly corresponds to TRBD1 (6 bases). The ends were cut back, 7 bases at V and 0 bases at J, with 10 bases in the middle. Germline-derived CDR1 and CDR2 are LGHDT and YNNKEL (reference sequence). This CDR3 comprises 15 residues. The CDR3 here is CASNHRDSYNSPLHF. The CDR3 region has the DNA TGTGCCAGCAACCACAGGGACTCCTATAATTCACCCCTCCACTTT.

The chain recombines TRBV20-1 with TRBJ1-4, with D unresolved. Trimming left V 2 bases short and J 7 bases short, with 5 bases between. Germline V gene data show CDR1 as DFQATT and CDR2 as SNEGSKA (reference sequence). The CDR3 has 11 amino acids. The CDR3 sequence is CSARIGEKLFF. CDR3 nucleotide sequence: TGCAGTGCTAGAATTGGTGAAAAACTGTTTTTT.

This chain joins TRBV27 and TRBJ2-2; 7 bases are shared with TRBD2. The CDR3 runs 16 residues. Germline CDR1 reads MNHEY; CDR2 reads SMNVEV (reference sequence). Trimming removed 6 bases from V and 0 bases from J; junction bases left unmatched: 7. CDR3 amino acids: CASRWGRGSNTGELFF. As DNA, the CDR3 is TGTGCCAGCAGGTGGGGGAGGGGTTCGAACACCGGGGAGCTGTTTTTT.